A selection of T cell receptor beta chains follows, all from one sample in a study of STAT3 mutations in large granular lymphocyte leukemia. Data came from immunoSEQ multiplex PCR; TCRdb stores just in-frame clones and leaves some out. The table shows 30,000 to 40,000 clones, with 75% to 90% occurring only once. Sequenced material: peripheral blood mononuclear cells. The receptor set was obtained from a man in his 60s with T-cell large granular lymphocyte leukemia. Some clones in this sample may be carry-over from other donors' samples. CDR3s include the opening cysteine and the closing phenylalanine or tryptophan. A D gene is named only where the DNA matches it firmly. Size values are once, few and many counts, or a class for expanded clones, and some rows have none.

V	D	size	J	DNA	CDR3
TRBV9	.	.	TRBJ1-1	TGTGCCAGCAGCGTAGAAGGGTACACTGAAGCTTTCTTT	CASSVEGYTEAFF
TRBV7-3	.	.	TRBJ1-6	TGTGCCAGCAGCGCCGACAGCTATAATTCACCCCTCCACTTT	CASSADSYNSPLHF
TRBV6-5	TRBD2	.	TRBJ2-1	TGTGCCAGCAGTTACGCTGGCGGGAGGAATGAGCAGTTCTTC	CASSYAGGRNEQFF
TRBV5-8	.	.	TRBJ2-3	TGTGCCAGCAGCGCGGACCGCGTGTCTGCGCAGTATTTT	CASSADRVSAQYF
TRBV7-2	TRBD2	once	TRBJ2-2	TGTGCCAGCAGCCCCTACTCCGCCTCCAGCGGGAGAGGGACCGGGGAGCTGTTTTTT	CASSPYSASSGRGTGELFF
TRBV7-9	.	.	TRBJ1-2	TGTGCCAGCAGCTTAGATGGGGAAGTTGGCTACACCTTC	CASSLDGEVGYTF
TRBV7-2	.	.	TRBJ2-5	TGTGCCAGCAGCCGGAGTAACCAAGAGACCCAGTACTTC	CASSRSNQETQYF
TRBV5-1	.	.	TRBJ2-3	TGCGCCAGCAGCGTATCTGGGGGAGATACGCAGTATTTT	CASSVSGGDTQYF
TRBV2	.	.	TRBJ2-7	TGTGCCAGCACCGGGTTAATCGAGCAGTACTTC	CASTGLIEQYF
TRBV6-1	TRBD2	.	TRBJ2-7	TGTGCCAGCAGTGAAAGGGCACTAGCGGGAGGCGAGCAGTACTTC	CASSERALAGGEQYF
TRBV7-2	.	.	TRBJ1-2	TGTGCCAGCAGCCTGGTAGGGGCGGGTGGCTACACCTTC	CASSLVGAGGYTF
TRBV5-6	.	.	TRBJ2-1	TGTGCCAGCAGCCTCGGGACGGTGGGCTACAATGAGCAGTTCTTC	CASSLGTVGYNEQFF
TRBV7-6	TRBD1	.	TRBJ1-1	TGTGCCAGCAGCCCGGTTCCGGGACAGGTCAACACTGAAGCTTTCTTT	CASSPVPGQVNTEAFF
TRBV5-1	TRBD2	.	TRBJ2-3	TGCGCCAGCAGCTTGGGTCCCACTTCTAGGCGCGGGAGTGATACGCAGTATTTT	CASSLGPTSRRGSDTQYF
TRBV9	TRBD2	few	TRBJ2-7	TGTGCCAGCAGCGTAGGCGGCGCGGGAGGGTACGAGCAGTACTTC	CASSVGGAGGYEQYF
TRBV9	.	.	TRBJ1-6	TGTGCCAGCAGCGTAGGTGCAGGGGCAGGGTCACCCCTCCACTTT	CASSVGAGAGSPLHF
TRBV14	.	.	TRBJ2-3	TGTGCCAGCAGCCAAGTGACAGGTCGATTCACAGATACGCAGTATTTT	CASSQVTGRFTDTQYF
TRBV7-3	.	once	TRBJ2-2	TGTGCCAGCAGTATACAGGGTATAGCGAACACCGGGGAGCTGTTTTTT	CASSIQGIANTGELFF
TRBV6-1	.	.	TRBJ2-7	TGTGCCAGCAGTGAAAGACCCCTGCGGGGGCTGGGGGTGTACGAGCAGTACTTC	CASSERPLRGLGVYEQYF
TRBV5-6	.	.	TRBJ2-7	TGTGCCAGCAGCTTGGCACAGGGTTCTTTTTACGAGCAGTACTTC	CASSLAQGSFYEQYF
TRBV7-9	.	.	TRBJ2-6	TGTGCCAGCAGCTTAGGGGTCCCTGGGGCCAACGTCCTGACTTTC	CASSLGVPGANVLTF
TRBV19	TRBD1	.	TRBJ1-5	TGTGCCAGTAGTTCCACGTCGACAGGGAGGAACGGCAATCAGCCCCAGCATTTT	CASSSTSTGRNGNQPQHF
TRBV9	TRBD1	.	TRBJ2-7	TGTGCCAGCAGCGTAGGACAGGGCTATTACGAGCAGTACTTC	CASSVGQGYYEQYF
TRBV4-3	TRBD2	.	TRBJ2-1	TGCGCCAGCAGCCAAGGTCTAGCGGGGAACAACAATGAGCAGTTCTTC	CASSQGLAGNNNEQFF
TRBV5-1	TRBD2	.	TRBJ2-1	TGCGCCAGCAGCTTGGAGCCAGCGGGAGCTTACAATGAGCAGTTCTTC	CASSLEPAGAYNEQFF
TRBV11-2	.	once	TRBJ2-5	TGTGCCAGCAGCCGAGGGACGGCCAACTCTGGGACCCAGTACTTC	CASSRGTANSGTQYF
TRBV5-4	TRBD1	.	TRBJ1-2	TGTGCCAGCAGCCTCCAAGGGACAGGGGAGTACGGCTACACCTTC	CASSLQGTGEYGYTF
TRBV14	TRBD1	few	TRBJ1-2	TGTGCCAGCAGCCAAGATCCCCTCCCCTGGACAGGGGAGTATGGCTACACCTTC	CASSQDPLPWTGEYGYTF
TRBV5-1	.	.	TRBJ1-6	TGCGCCAGCAGCTTTTTAATCCGGGGCGGCATCAATTCACCCCTCCACTTT	CASSFLIRGGINSPLHF
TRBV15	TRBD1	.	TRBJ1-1	TGTGCCACAGGGACAGGGTACACTGAAGCTTTCTTT	CATGTGYTEAFF
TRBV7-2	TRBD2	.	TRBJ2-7	TGTGCCAGCAGCTTAGCGCTTTCACTAGCGGGAGGAAGCGAGCAGTACTTC	CASSLALSLAGGSEQYF
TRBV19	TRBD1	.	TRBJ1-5	TGTGCCAGTAGTGAAGGGACAGGGGCGAAGCCCCAGCATTTT	CASSEGTGAKPQHF
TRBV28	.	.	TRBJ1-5	TGTGCCAGCAGGCAAACTCGGATCCAGCCCCAGCATTTT	CASRQTRIQPQHF
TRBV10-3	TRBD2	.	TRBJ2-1	TGTGCCATCAGTGTCCCTAGCGGGAGAGGCGATGAGCAGTTCTTC	CAISVPSGRGDEQFF
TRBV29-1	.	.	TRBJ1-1	TGCAGCGTTACTAACTCGAACACTGAAGCTTTCTTT	CSVTNSNTEAFF
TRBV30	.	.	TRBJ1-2	TGTGCCTGGAGTGTCCGAAGGGGTGGCTACACCTTC	CAWSVRRGGYTF
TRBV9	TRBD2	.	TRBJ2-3	TGTGCCAGCAGCGTAGCTTCTCGAGGCGGGAGGGCTAGCACAGATACGCAGTATTTT	CASSVASRGGRASTDTQYF
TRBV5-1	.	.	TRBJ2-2	TGCGCCAGCAGCCCGGAGGTCTCCTACACCGGGGAGCTGTTTTTT	CASSPEVSYTGELFF
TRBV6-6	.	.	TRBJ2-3	TGTGCCAGCAGTTACGGTATAGGCAGGGGCACAGATACGCAGTATTTT	CASSYGIGRGTDTQYF
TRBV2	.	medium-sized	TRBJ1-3	TGTGCCAGCAAGGCCCAGGGACCTGGAAACACCATATATTTT	CASKAQGPGNTIYF
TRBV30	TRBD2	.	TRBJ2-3	TGTGCCTCCAGAATTAGCGGGTACAGCACAGATACGCAGTATTTT	CASRISGYSTDTQYF